This record looks at one T cell receptor (beta chain) sequence and its context. This clone's antigen is unknown. Within one base of it there is no much larger clone, and no base qualities were kept. The cohort consisted of some 730 healthy bone marrow donors. At the time of sampling, all cohort members were nominally healthy, though unrecorded immune exposures were likely present. The donor was CMV seronegative and belonged to the group of 352 seronegative cohort members. Each donor provided a peripheral blood sample, and peripheral blood mononuclear cells were used for TCR beta sequencing. The Qiagen DNeasy Blood Extraction Kit was used to extract genomic DNA from the blood cell samples. This sample is part of a study of cytomegalovirus exposure and HLA in healthy donors (dated by TCRdb to between 2016 and 2019). Context from the whole study: According to an earlier analysis of 587 of the donors, about 179 million T cells yielded roughly 100 million unique TCR beta sequences and more than 250 Gb of sequence data. The genetic ancestry cluster associated with self-reported Caucasian donors included 80% to 90% of the approximately 400 genotyped donors. Roughly 320 gigabases of sequencing data and 91 million or so unique TCR sequences made up an early release that covered over 550 HLA-typed donors. All discovery cohort repertoires had been generated using a single sequencing platform. The study combined high-throughput TCR immunosequencing, statistical association of individual TCRs with disease status, and machine learning to predict cytomegalovirus infection status. Rather than using new phenotypic data, the later analysis identified candidate immune exposures from TCR beta sequences and from how often those sequences occurred across donors. Genome-wide SNP genotypes for about three fifths of the roughly 670 donors were used in a later genetic analysis, which treated that subset as a discovery cohort. The T cell repertoires of about 700 subjects were profiled by immunosequencing and related to cytomegalovirus serostatus. Alongside the repertoire data, information on donor age, sex, ethnicity and CMV serostatus was compiled. Besides the first cohort of around 700 subjects, a separate validation cohort made up of 90 to 150 different subjects was used. The study aimed to test whether cataloging public T cell receptors could reveal signatures of past pathogen exposure. In an earlier analysis of 587 of the donors, high-throughput TCR beta sequencing was used to judge whether each TCR beta V gene segment behaved as functional or pseudogenic. About five DR-DQ haplotypes were handled as single units for association and clustering, since linkage in the cohort was strong. A later analysis re-analyzed previously published TCR beta repertoires from about 600 donors and added high-resolution HLA genotyping to study TCR occurrence patterns. On average, 235,054 unique TCR beta nucleotide sequences were sequenced per donor among about 400 genotyped donors of the cohort, with around 19% of those sequences being non-productive. HLA typing covered class I and class II loci at four-digit resolution. The number of donors typed differed by locus, with 629-630 for A, B, C, DRB1 and DQB1, 522 for DQA1, 600 to 610 for DPA1, and around 460 for DPB1.

Here is what the overall study found, with its caveats: A later analysis reported that several top co-occurrence clusters appeared linked to parvovirus B19, influenza, CMV and Epstein-Barr virus. Correlated functional status among segregating V segments might be attributable to linkage disequilibrium, but an unknown experimental factor could not be ruled out. Because HLA typing was unavailable for some donors at each locus, only the typed subset was used in association tests. Compared with equally common non-associated chains, HLA-associated TCR beta chains in a later analysis were more clonally expanded and had lower generation probabilities. A cluster of highly shared sequence variants was judged likely to be a technical artifact of the sequencing pipeline. At a false discovery rate of 0.05, a later analysis linked some 17,000 TCR beta sequences to specific HLA alleles. In a later genetic analysis, fewer N-insertions in productive TCRs were reported among donors in an Asian-associated ancestry cluster than the roughly 700-donor mean. In a later genetic analysis, a missense DCLRE1C variant was associated with V-gene and J-gene trimming of TCR beta chains, and the association was replicated in an independent cohort. An earlier analysis of approximately 500 of the donors showed that most TCR beta V segments appeared in productive rearrangements either about 87% or about 30% of the time, which broadly matched IMGT annotations. When HLA alleles, especially DR and DQ, strongly co-occurred, attributing TCR associations to individual alleles was difficult. The only immune exposure information available for the cohort was CMV serostatus. Roughly uniform sequencing depth across donors was assumed in presence/absence analyses, although this assumption may not hold. In the study, approximately 160 TCR beta chains were listed as associated with cytomegalovirus. Most TCR sequences were observed very rarely across donors, whereas some public TCRs were present in many individuals. A few of the identified cytomegalovirus-associated TCR beta chains were confirmed in vitro to be specific for cytomegalovirus antigens. A further reported finding was that TCR beta sequences accurately predicted the HLA-A and HLA-B alleles for most subjects in the first cohort. According to a later analysis, most CMV-associated TCR beta chains appeared to be HLA-restricted, and the HLA associations seemed to be driven largely by CMV exposure. Because counts were too low, roughly 18 rarely observed V segments, including chromosome 9 orphons, were left out of the earlier analysis of several hundred of the donors. In both the original and validation cohorts, the classifier was reported to diagnose cytomegalovirus status with high specificity and sensitivity. The authors suggested that the approach could potentially be extended to other disease states and immunological phenotypes. In this cohort, only TCR beta chains were sequenced, and detectable features were limited by the absence of alpha or paired-chain data. In a later analysis, TCR association rates were found to vary across HLA loci, with the most associated TCRs seen for DRB1 alleles and the fewest for HLA-C alleles.

The method behind the library was the immunoSEQ multiplex PCR assay. A mixture of 60 forward primers for TCR Vbeta segments and 13 reverse primers for TCR Jbeta segments was used in the multiplex PCR. The CDR3 region of rearranged TCR beta genes was amplified from genomic DNA by a multiplex PCR assay. On the Illumina HiSeq System, the amplified TCR beta libraries were sequenced as 87-base-pair reads. For the original study's pipeline: In a later analysis, roughly 80 million unique TCR beta chains were counted across the 650 to 700 repertoires, and approximately 9.9 million of these chains were shared by at least two donors. To remove PCR and sequencing errors, raw reads were error-corrected and collapsed into unique sequences using a nearest-neighbor algorithm that merged closely related sequences. V, D and J gene segments were assigned by aligning CDR3 sequences to IMGT reference sequences. Each retained sequence needed at least a six-nucleotide match to both a V gene segment and a J gene segment. A rearrangement was called productive if the CDR3 had no stop codons and remained in frame with V and J, and every other rearrangement was called non-productive. Following IMGT convention, CDR3 was defined as the stretch from the second conserved V-encoded cysteine to the conserved J-encoded phenylalanine. In an earlier analysis of around 570 of the donors, sequences lacking an unambiguous match to a single V gene segment were excluded. An earlier analysis of fewer than 750 of the donors classified V segments as functional when productive rearrangements were above 56.7% and as segregating when the standard deviation between donors was above 5%. A statistical classification framework was built to diagnose cytomegalovirus status from the catalog of TCR beta chain sequences. In a later analysis, V and J genes were assigned by comparing TCR nucleotide sequences against IMGT/GENE-DB human TR gene sequences. Using the TCRdist pipeline, a later analysis assigned CDR3 sequences along with most-parsimonious VDJ recombination scenarios. In a later analysis, every TCR beta chain was defined by the combination of its CDR3 amino acid sequence and its V-gene family, and reads without a unique V-gene family were dropped. A later analysis removed several hundred highly shared, low-generation-probability nucleotide sequences to deal with suspected cross-contamination and a sequencing artifact. For each public chain, a later analysis derived a clonal expansion index from normalized ranks of inferred template counts within each repertoire. Generation probabilities in a later analysis came from a VDJ recombination model fitted to out-of-frame rearrangements, and those results were checked against IGoR. In a later analysis, hypergeometric tests were used to score TCR-TCR, TCR-HLA and TCR-CMV co-occurrence, with a repertoire-size bias correction applied to TCR pairs. To estimate false discovery rates, a later analysis permuted the HLA or CMV assignments 20 times. A later analysis grouped co-occurring TCRs with DBSCAN, adding TCRdist sequence similarity when clustering within HLA-allele-positive subsets. Repertoires with fewer than 30,000 or more than 120,000 public chains, plus five repertoires with anomalous nucleotide sharing, were excluded from co-occurrence clustering. The immuneACCESS repertoire file appears here via TCRdb, limited to in-frame rearrangements. These files lack a portion of the clones; in checked studies, under half of the deficit traces to unresolved V genes, and the cause of the others is not known. V, J and clone size were drawn from that table, and D and trimming were deduced from the DNA. The sample table records 150,000 to 200,000 clones; 75% to 90% of these occur just once. About 2.5% of the sample lies in the top ten.

Source material: PBMCs. This TCR came from a male donor in good health and CMV-seronegative.

The CDR3 loop reads CASSSDRGLNTGELFF. Here is the DNA: TGTGCCAGCAGCTCAGACAGGGGATTAAACACCGGGGAGCTGTTTTTT. The chain was built from TRBV5-4 and TRBJ2-2, with TRBD1 matching 8 junction bases. In the germline V gene (reference sequence), CDR1 corresponds to SGHNT and CDR2 to YYREEE. Its CDR3 holds 16 amino acids, cysteine through phenylalanine. Just CDR3 DNA is preserved here, 48 bases in frame from base 1. Trimming takes 3 bases off V and 2 bases off J; junction bases not matched to a gene: 6.